These 31 T cell receptor beta chains share one sample of origin, sequenced in a study of monozygotic twins with inflammatory bowel disease. TCRdb re-called the 5' RACE reads, yielding one record per CDR3 amino acid sequence without DNA. The clone table shows about 160,000 distinct CDR3 sequences, with the ten largest holding 2.5% to 3%. The specimen was blood. The receptors come from a human donor with ulcerative colitis or Crohn's disease, or a healthy co-twin of an affected twin (not recorded which).

The chain uses TRBV5-1 and TRBJ2-7; TCRdb picks TRBD1, but there is no DNA to check that call. Germline values: CDR1 SGHRS, CDR2 YFSETQ. CDR3 length: 15 residues. The CDR3 region is CASSLWTDQRDEQYF.

The CDR3 here is CASSLGGEDTEAFF. The rearrangement uses TRBV12-3 or TRBV12-4 and TRBJ1-1; TCRdb reports TRBD1, a call that lacks DNA to check it against. The CDR3 runs to 14 residues.

V usage is TRBV7-6 and J usage is TRBJ2-1; lacking DNA, the TRBD2 call made by TCRdb goes unchecked. The CDR3 runs to 16 residues. Germline CDR1 and CDR2: SGHVS and FNYEAQ. CDR3 residues: CASRSPGTSGRVEQFF.

The rearrangement uses TRBV4-1 and TRBJ2-3; the D call of TRBD2 rests on TCRdb alone, since no DNA is present to check it. CDR1 and CDR2 from the germline V gene are MGHRA and YSYEKL. The CDR3 runs to 13 residues. CDR3 amino acids: CASSQEIGRTEYF.

The CDR3 protein is CASTPSIGSSYEQYF. V is TRBV6-1 and J is TRBJ2-7; absent DNA, TCRdb's TRBD1 call cannot be checked. CDR1 MNHNS and CDR2 SASEGT come from the germline V gene. This CDR3 spans 15 amino acids.

The chain joins TRBV29-1 to TRBJ2-1; as DNA is missing, the TRBD1 call by TCRdb cannot be tested. Germline V gene sequence: CDR1 SQVTM, CDR2 ANQGSEA. CDR3 length equals 15 residues. CDR3 sequence: CSVEPGDLFNNEQFF.

The chain uses TRBV20-1 and TRBJ2-3; TCRdb outputs TRBD2, but without DNA this stays unchecked. The CDR3 sequence is 15 residues long. Germline V gives CDR1 DFQATT, CDR2 SNEGSKA (reference sequence). Here the CDR3 reads CSATHTGSLTDTQYF.

V and J are TRBV5-1 and TRBJ2-7. The germline V gene has CDR1 SGHRS and CDR2 YFSETQ. CDR3 size: 15 residues. The CDR3 sequence is CASSLVAGRSYEQYF.

This sequence joins TRBV7-2 and TRBJ2-7. The CDR3 extends over 14 amino acids. Germline V gene lookup returns CDR1 SGHTA and CDR2 FQGNSA. CDR3 amino acids: CASSTDRRSYEQYF. The variable domain in full, completed from reference TRBV7-2 and TRBJ2-7, reads GAGVSQSPSNKVTEKGKDVELRCDPISGHTALYWYRQSLGQGLEFLIYFQGNSAPDKSGLPSDRFSAERTGGSVSTLTIQRTQQEDSAVYLCASSTDRRSYEQYFGPGTRLTVT.

The V call is TRBV7-9, the J call TRBJ1-6. CDR3 length: 14 amino acids. Germline V gene data show CDR1 as SEHNR and CDR2 as FQNEAQ (reference sequence). The chain's CDR3 is CASSLNIGNSPLHF. The entire variable domain, with the rest obtained from reference TRBV7-9 and TRBJ1-6, is as follows: DTGVSQNPRHKITKRGQNVTFRCDPISEHNRLYWYRQTLGQGPEFLTYFQNEAQLEKSRLLSDRFSAERPKGSFSTLEIQRTEQGDSAMYLCASSLNIGNSPLHFGNGTRLTVT.

The V call is TRBV28, the J call TRBJ2-3. Germline V CDR1 and CDR2: MDHEN, SYDVKM. CDR3 size: 13 residues. CDR3 amino acids: CASSLGQTGTQYF.

The chain is built from TRBV5-1 and TRBJ2-3; the TRBD2 assignment by TCRdb is unverifiable without DNA. Germline V gene sequence: CDR1 SGHRS, CDR2 YFSETQ. This CDR3 spans 17 amino acids. The CDR3 loop is CASSRLRDSGPTDTQYF. Full variable domain (rest looked up from reference TRBV5-1 and TRBJ2-3): KAGVTQTPRYLIKTRGQQVTLSCSPISGHRSVSWYQQTPGQGLQFLFEYFSETQRNKGNFPGRFSGRQFSNSRSEMNVSTLELGDSALYLCASSRLRDSGPTDTQYFGPGTRLTVL.

The rearrangement uses TRBV5-1 and TRBJ1-2. Germline loops: CDR1 SGHRS, CDR2 YFSETQ. The length of the CDR3 is 14 residues. CDR3 amino acids: CASSMDRSNYGYTF.

V is TRBV5-1 and J is TRBJ2-1; TCRdb names TRBD1, which stays unverified in the absence of DNA. Germline V gene lookup returns CDR1 SGHRS and CDR2 YFSETQ. The CDR3 runs to 14 residues. The CDR3 reads CASSRQGGIDEQFF. Filled out from reference TRBV5-1 and TRBJ2-1, the complete variable domain reads KAGVTQTPRYLIKTRGQQVTLSCSPISGHRSVSWYQQTPGQGLQFLFEYFSETQRNKGNFPGRFSGRQFSNSRSEMNVSTLELGDSALYLCASSRQGGIDEQFFGPGTRLTVL.

The chain has TRBV28 and TRBJ2-3; absent DNA, TCRdb's TRBD2 call cannot be checked. The CDR3 length is 16 residues. Per germline, CDR1 MDHEN and CDR2 SYDVKM. CDR3 region: CASKASGRAVADTQYF. The entire variable domain, with the rest obtained from reference TRBV28 and TRBJ2-3, is as follows: DVKVTQSSRYLVKRTGEKVFLECVQDMDHENMFWYRQDPGLGLRLIYFSYDVKMKEKGDIPEGYSVSREKKERFSLILESASTNQTSMYLCASKASGRAVADTQYFGPGTRLTVL.

The chain combines TRBV2 with TRBJ1-1; TCRdb selects TRBD1, and the lack of DNA leaves this call unchecked. Germline assignment: CDR1 SNHLY and CDR2 FYNNEI. This CDR3 region has 12 residues. The CDR3 is CASSADRGEAFF.

The V call is TRBV18, the J call TRBJ2-7. The germline V gene has CDR1 KGHSH and CDR2 LQKENI. This CDR3 has 15 residues. Here the CDR3 reads CASSPPLGVSYEQYF. Full variable domain (outside the CDR3, taken from reference TRBV18 and TRBJ2-7): NAGVMQNPRHLVRRRGQEARLRCSPMKGHSHVYWYRQLPEEGLKFMVYLQKENIIDESGMPKERFSAEFPKEGPSILRIQQVVRGDSAAYFCASSPPLGVSYEQYFGPGTRLTVT.

The chain employs TRBV14 and TRBJ2-3; there is no DNA to check the TCRdb D call of TRBD1. Germline lookup yields CDR1 SGHDN and CDR2 FVKESK. This CDR3 contains 16 residues. CDR3 region: CASSSRVSFYSDTQYF.

This chain connects TRBV24-1 to TRBJ2-7. In germline, CDR1 is KGHDR, CDR2 SFDVKD. The CDR3 is 12 residues long. CDR3 sequence: CATSEGAYEQYF.

V is TRBV24-1 and J is TRBJ1-2; TCRdb picks TRBD1, but there is no DNA to check that call. Germline V lookup: CDR1 KGHDR, CDR2 SFDVKD. CDR3 length: 13 amino acids. CDR3 sequence reads: CATSSGTDLGYTF.

The chain has TRBV7-2 and TRBJ2-2; no DNA is available, so the TRBD2 call from TCRdb remains unchecked. Looked up from germline, CDR1 is SGHTA and CDR2 is FQGNSA. This CDR3 has 15 residues. The CDR3: CASSLRGGPTGELFF.

V is TRBV7-2 and J is TRBJ2-7; TCRdb designates TRBD1, a call that cannot be tested without DNA. The CDR3 is 16 amino acids. Germline loops: CDR1 SGHTA, CDR2 FQGNSA. This CDR3 is CASSLASRTGGYEQYF. Using reference TRBV7-2 and TRBJ2-7 for the parts outside the CDR3, the full variable domain is GAGVSQSPSNKVTEKGKDVELRCDPISGHTALYWYRQSLGQGLEFLIYFQGNSAPDKSGLPSDRFSAERTGGSVSTLTIQRTQQEDSAVYLCASSLASRTGGYEQYFGPGTRLTVT.

CDR3 protein: CASSIPSAGVDNEQFF. The chain recombines TRBV19 with TRBJ2-1; TCRdb's D call, TRBD2, is unchecked because there is no DNA. Germline CDR1 and CDR2: LNHDA and SQIVND (reference sequence). The CDR3 contains 16 residues.

The chain has TRBV28 and TRBJ1-5; TCRdb selects TRBD1, and the lack of DNA leaves this call unchecked. The CDR3 has 16 residues. CDR1 is MDHEN, CDR2 SYDVKM, per germline. The CDR3 sequence is CASSFVMDRGDQPQHF.

The CDR3 loop is CGMGSGTEAFF. J is TRBJ1-1 and V is TRBV28. The CDR3 runs to 11 residues. Germline assignment: CDR1 MDHEN and CDR2 SYDVKM.

The CDR3 loop reads CASRIQGAYEQYF. The chain links TRBV28 to TRBJ2-7; TCRdb reports TRBD1, a call that lacks DNA to check it against. This CDR3 contains 13 residues. CDR1 is MDHEN and CDR2 is SYDVKM in the germline V gene.

The genes are TRBV10-2 and TRBJ2-1; without DNA, the TCRdb call of TRBD1 cannot be checked. CDR3 length equals 13 residues. Germline V gene data show CDR1 as WSHSY and CDR2 as SAAADI. This CDR3 is CASSGVGRTEQFF.

The chain carries TRBV18 and TRBJ2-1; the D call of TRBD1 rests on TCRdb alone, since no DNA is present to check it. This CDR3 has 16 residues. Germline CDR1 is KGHSH and CDR2 is LQKENI. CDR3 region: CASSPQTGGPSNEQFF.

This chain connects TRBV5-4 to TRBJ2-7. Germline CDR1 SGHNT, CDR2 YYREEE (reference sequence). The CDR3 has 13 amino acids. This CDR3 reads CASSAAFAYEQYF.

The chain recombines TRBV29-1 with TRBJ2-7; absent DNA, TCRdb's TRBD1 call cannot be checked. Germline V CDR1 and CDR2: SQVTM, ANQGSEA. This CDR3 has 14 residues. The CDR3 protein is CSALSFGQGAEQYF.

This rearrangement joins TRBV7-2 to TRBJ2-2; the D call of TRBD1 rests on TCRdb alone, since no DNA is present to check it. This CDR3 comprises 14 residues. Germline CDR1 SGHTA, CDR2 FQGNSA. This chain's CDR3 is CASSRDPGTGELSF.